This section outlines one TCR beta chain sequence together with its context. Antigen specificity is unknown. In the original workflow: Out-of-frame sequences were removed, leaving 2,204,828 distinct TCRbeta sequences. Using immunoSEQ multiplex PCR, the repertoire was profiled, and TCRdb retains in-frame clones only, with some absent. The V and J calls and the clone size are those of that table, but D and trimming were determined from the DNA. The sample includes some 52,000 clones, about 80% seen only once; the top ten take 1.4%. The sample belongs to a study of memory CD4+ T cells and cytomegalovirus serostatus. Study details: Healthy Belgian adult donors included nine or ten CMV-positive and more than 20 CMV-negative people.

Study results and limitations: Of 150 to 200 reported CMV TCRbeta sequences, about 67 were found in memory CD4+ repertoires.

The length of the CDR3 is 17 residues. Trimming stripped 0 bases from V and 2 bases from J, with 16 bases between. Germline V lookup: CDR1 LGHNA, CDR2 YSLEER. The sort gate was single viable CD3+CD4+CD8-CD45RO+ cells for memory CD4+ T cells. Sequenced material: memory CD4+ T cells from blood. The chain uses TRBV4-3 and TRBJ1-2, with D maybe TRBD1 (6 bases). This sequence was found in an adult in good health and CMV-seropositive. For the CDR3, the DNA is TGCGCCAGCAGCCAAGATCAGAGGGGGGCACTGAACTATGGCTACACCTTC. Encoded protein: CASSQDQRGALNYGYTF.